These 27 T cell receptor beta chains were sequenced from one sample in a study of blood T cell repertoires in COVID-19. Produced via immunoSEQ multiplex PCR; TCRdb's table is partial and in-frame only. Of 45,000 to 70,000 clones listed, 84% are singletons. The specimen sequenced was peripheral blood. The receptors stem from a woman aged 80 or over with acute or convalescent COVID-19.

This chain joins TRBV6-6 and TRBJ1-2, with 9 nucleotides matching TRBD1. The germline V gene encodes CDR1 MNHNY and CDR2 SVGAGI (reference sequence). This CDR3 is built from 15 residues. V trimming: 4 bases; J trimming: 3 bases; junction bases outside the gene matches: 6. CDR3 loop: CASSFGQGTYYGYTF. The DNA for the CDR3 is TGTGCCAGCAGTTTCGGACAGGGGACTTACTATGGCTACACCTTC.

The V gene is TRBV3-1 (or the pseudogene TRBV3-2), the J gene TRBJ2-2; TRBD2 agrees at 8 bases. Trimming took 2 bases from V and 2 from J; bases not matched to a gene: 4. Per germline, CDR1 LGHDT and CDR2 YNNKEL (reference sequence). The CDR3 contains 16 residues. The CDR3 DNA sequence: TGTGCCAGCAGCCAAAGGACTAGCCAAAACACCGGGGAGCTGTTTTTT. This translates into CASSQRTSQNTGELFF.

This clone has a single count. V gene TRBV19 combines with J gene TRBJ1-3, with D possibly matching TRBD1 (5 bases). CDR1 is LNHDA, CDR2 SQIVND, per germline (reference sequence). The V end was cut by 5 bases, the J end by 2 bases, with 13 bases between. The CDR3 contains 15 residues. Here the CDR3 reads CASSPQGLAGNTIYF. The CDR3 DNA reads TGTGCCAGTAGTCCCCAGGGTTTAGCTGGAAACACCATATATTTT.

This chain connects TRBV29-1 to TRBJ1-2, with D possibly being TRBD1 (6 bases). Between the trimmed V and J ends, which lost 3 bases and 2 bases, there was a span of 13 bases. From germline, CDR1 is SQVTM and CDR2 ANQGSEA. The CDR3 totals 14 residues. The CDR3 DNA is TGCAGCGTTGACTCCCTTCAGGGGAACTATGGCTACACCTTC. Protein: CSVDSLQGNYGYTF.

V is TRBV3-1 (or the pseudogene TRBV3-2) and J is TRBJ1-1; 7 bases map to TRBD1. The CDR3 runs 12 residues. The junction had 0 bases not matched to a gene; V was cut back by 3 bases and J by 5 bases. Germline lookup yields CDR1 LGHDT and CDR2 YNNKEL (reference sequence). This CDR3 is CASSQTGTEAFF. DNA for the CDR3: TGTGCCAGCAGCCAGACAGGGACTGAAGCTTTCTTT.

This chain links TRBV30 with TRBJ1-2, with D perhaps TRBD1 (5 bases). CDR3 size: 13 residues. Germline CDR1 is GTSNPN and CDR2 is SVGIG (reference sequence). Deletions cut 5 bases from V and 4 bases from J, with 14 bases between. This CDR3 is CAWDGHLTYGYTF. The CDR3 coding sequence is TGTGCCTGGGATGGACATTTAACCTATGGCTACACCTTC.

The rearrangement uses TRBV4-1 and TRBJ1-6, with D maybe TRBD1 (5 bases). The germline V and J ends were trimmed by 4 bases and 7 bases, with 14 bases remaining between them. The CDR3 is made up of 15 amino acids. Per the germline V gene, CDR1 is MGHRA and CDR2 is YSYEKL. CDR3 sequence: CASSLSSGGNSPLHF. The DNA for the CDR3 is TGCGCCAGCAGCCTCTCTTCTGGGGGGAATTCACCCCTCCACTTT.

The chain links TRBV19 to TRBJ1-2; D gene uncertain. This CDR3 comprises 12 residues. V lost 3 bases, J lost 8 bases, and 10 bases lay in between. CDR1 LNHDA and CDR2 SQIVND come from the germline V gene (reference sequence). CDR3 DNA sequence: TGTGCCAGTAGTATTGGGCTTGAGGGCTACACCTTC. Amino acid sequence: CASSIGLEGYTF.

The table lists this clone with a count of one. CDR3 DNA sequence: TGTGCTAGTGGGCCAATAGCAACTAATGAAAAACTGTTTTTT. This codes for CASGPIATNEKLFF. V gene TRBV12-5 combines with J gene TRBJ1-4; D is unclear. The V and J ends lost 6 bases and 0 bases respectively, with 8 bases between them. In germline, CDR1 is LGHNT, CDR2 FRNRAP. The CDR3 length is 14 residues.

The chain joins TRBV6-1 to TRBJ2-7; D is possibly TRBD1 (7 bases). CDR1 and CDR2 from the germline V gene are MNHNS and SASEGT. This CDR3 comprises 14 residues. The V and J ends lost 4 bases and 1 base respectively, with 11 bases between them. CDR3 sequence reads: CASSVADRSYEQYF. In DNA, the CDR3 is TGTGCCAGCAGTGTAGCGGACAGGTCCTACGAGCAGTACTTC.

The chain uses TRBV7-3 and TRBJ1-1; no clear D. V was pared by 1 base and J by 11 bases, with 14 bases between. Germline assignment: CDR1 SGHTA and CDR2 FQGTGA. The CDR3 runs 13 residues. The CDR3 protein is CASSLRSAEEAFF. CDR3 in DNA: TGTGCCAGCAGCTTAAGGTCAGCGGAGGAGGCTTTCTTT.

The chain couples TRBV5-4 to TRBJ2-7, with 9 bases fitting TRBD1. The ends lost 4 bases at V and 2 bases at J; junction bases unmatched: 7. CDR1 and CDR2 (germline): SGHNT, YYREEE (reference sequence). There are 15 residues in the CDR3. The CDR3 nucleotides read TGTGCCAGCAGCCCGAAGGGACAGGGCCCCTACGAGCAGTACTTC. Protein product: CASSPKGQGPYEQYF. Filled out from reference TRBV5-4 and TRBJ2-7, the complete variable domain reads ETGVTQSPTHLIKTRGQQVTLRCSSQSGHNTVSWYQQALGQGPQFIFQYYREEENGRGNFPPRFSGLQFPNYSSELNVNALELDDSALYLCASSPKGQGPYEQYFGPGTRLTVT.

The genes are TRBV30 and TRBJ2-5, with 7 bases aligning to TRBD2. The CDR3 extends over 14 amino acids. Germline V gives CDR1 GTSNPN, CDR2 SVGIG (reference sequence). V trimming: 4 bases; J trimming: 2 bases; junction bases outside the gene matches: 7. The CDR3 coding sequence is TGTGCCTGGATAAAGCGGGGTGAACAAGAGACCCAGTACTTC. Protein sequence: CAWIKRGEQETQYF.

The chain has TRBV7-9 and TRBJ1-1; 11 nucleotides match TRBD1. CDR1 is SEHNR, CDR2 FQNEAQ, per germline (reference sequence). J gave up 3 bases and V 5 bases, and 2 bases lay outside the gene matches. The CDR3 has 14 residues. CDR3 nucleotides: TGTGCCAGCAGCCGGGACAGGGGGGACACTGAAGCTTTCTTT. Its protein is CASSRDRGDTEAFF.

J is TRBJ2-1 and V is TRBV3-1 (or the pseudogene TRBV3-2); 8 positions agree with TRBD2. The germline CDR1 and CDR2 sequences are LGHDT and YNNKEL (reference sequence). The V and J ends lost 7 bases and 9 bases, in that order; junction bases with no gene match: 17. The CDR3 is 16 residues long. The CDR3 nucleotides read TGTGCCAGCACCCTCCGAGCCAGCGGGGGTTCGGGTGAGCAGTTCTTC. Its translation is CASTLRASGGSGEQFF.

This chain uses TRBV11-3 with TRBJ1-1; no clear D. The V end lost 3 bases, the J end lost 1 base, and 6 bases lay between the germline ends. The CDR3 covers 13 residues. The germline gives CDR1 SGHNT, CDR2 YENEEA. The CDR3 sequence is CASSLFKNTEAFF. DNA for the CDR3: TGTGCCAGCAGCTTGTTCAAGAACACTGAAGCTTTCTTT.

The chain couples TRBV6-5 to TRBJ1-1; no reliable D call. This CDR3 comprises 13 residues. Germline V gene data show CDR1 as MNHEY and CDR2 as SVGAGI. V gave up 7 bases and J gave up 6 bases, with 15 bases separating them. CDR3 amino acids: CASNRDPGSEAFF. The CDR3 nucleotides are TGTGCCAGCAATAGAGATCCGGGTTCTGAAGCTTTCTTT.

The gene calls are TRBV27 and TRBJ1-6; 7 bases are a match to TRBD1. Trimming took 2 bases from V and 9 from J; bases not matched to a gene: 7. The CDR3 has 15 amino acids. Germline lookup yields CDR1 MNHEY and CDR2 SMNVEV (reference sequence). The CDR3 coding sequence is TGTGCCAGCAGTTTAACTCCAGGGGGAGGTTCACCCCTCCACTTT. Translation: CASSLTPGGGSPLHF.

This clone appeared once. The chain is built from TRBV6-6 and TRBJ2-7; D unresolved. The V gene lost 6 bases and the J gene lost 4 bases, with 16 bases spanning the gap. Per germline, CDR1 MNHNY and CDR2 SVGAGI (reference sequence). This CDR3 comprises 14 residues. DNA of the CDR3: TGTGCCAGCAGCACACCGGGTACTTTATACGAGCAGTACTTC. It translates to CASSTPGTLYEQYF.

This rearrangement joins TRBV4-1 to TRBJ2-7, with 10 bases fitting TRBD2. CDR1 MGHRA and CDR2 YSYEKL come from the germline V gene. V dropped 6 bases and J dropped 2; count of bases not matched to a gene: 7. The CDR3 consists of 15 residues. CDR3 DNA sequence: TGCGCCAGCAGACCCAGAGCGGGGGGGCCCTACGAGCAGTACTTC. Its protein is CASRPRAGGPYEQYF.

This chain uses TRBV24-1 with TRBJ2-1, with 9 nucleotides matching TRBD1. The CDR3 length is 15 residues. Losses at the gene ends were 5 bases for V and 4 bases for J; bases not matched to a gene: 5. CDR1 KGHDR and CDR2 SFDVKD come from the germline V gene. The CDR3 spells CATSVPGQGYNEQFF. CDR3 bases: TGTGCCACCAGTGTCCCGGGACAGGGATACAATGAGCAGTTCTTC.

The genes are TRBV5-4 and TRBJ1-2, with D tentatively TRBD1 (6 bases). V lost 0 bases to trimming and J lost 7 bases, with 16 bases between them. Germline-derived CDR1 and CDR2 are SGHNT and YYREEE (reference sequence). This CDR3 is built from 15 residues. The CDR3 coding sequence is TGTGCCAGCAGCTTGGACGGACAGCGATCGGGTGGCTACACCTTC. Translation gives CASSLDGQRSGGYTF.

V usage is TRBV24-1 and J usage is TRBJ2-1; the match to TRBD2 covers 11 bases. Looked up from germline, CDR1 is KGHDR and CDR2 is SFDVKD. The CDR3 spans 14 residues. Germline trimming cut 8 bases from V and 4 bases from J; bases unmatched to any gene: 3. DNA of the CDR3: TGTGCCACCAATAGCGGGGGGGTTTACAATGAGCAGTTCTTC. It encodes CATNSGGVYNEQFF.

V and J are TRBV5-1 and TRBJ2-7; D is uncertain. V shed 4 bases and J shed 0 bases, with 11 bases lying between them. This CDR3 spans 14 amino acids. Per the germline V gene, CDR1 is SGHRS and CDR2 is YFSETQ. CDR3 sequence: CASSTSPSSYEQYF. The CDR3 DNA reads TGCGCCAGCAGCACCTCGCCCAGCTCCTACGAGCAGTACTTC.

The chain joins TRBV19 to TRBJ2-1, with D possibly TRBD1 on 6 matching bases. Germline CDR1 is LNHDA and CDR2 is SQIVND (reference sequence). Deletions cut 9 bases from V and 8 bases from J, with 23 bases between. CDR3 length: 15 amino acids. For the CDR3, the DNA is TGTGCCAGCCAAAGGTTGGACAGAAAAATTGATGAGCAGTTCTTC. As protein: CASQRLDRKIDEQFF.

The chain recombines TRBV27 with TRBJ1-6, with 8 bases aligning to TRBD1. V lost 5 bases, J lost 7 bases, and 16 bases stayed unmatched. Germline CDR1 reads MNHEY; CDR2 reads SMNVEV (reference sequence). The CDR3 loop spans 18 amino acids. The CDR3 here is CASSPSWRTGQRNSPLHF. The CDR3 bases are TGTGCCAGCAGTCCCTCCTGGAGGACAGGGCAAAGGAATTCACCCCTCCACTTT.

The chain carries TRBV11-3 and TRBJ2-1; 7 positions match TRBD2. The CDR3 is 13 amino acids. Germline values: CDR1 SGHNT, CDR2 YENEEA. Germline trimming cut 5 bases from V and 12 bases from J; bases unmatched to any gene: 10. The chain's CDR3 is CASSPSSGTTQFF. CDR3 in DNA: TGTGCCAGCAGCCCATCATCCGGGACTACGCAGTTCTTC.